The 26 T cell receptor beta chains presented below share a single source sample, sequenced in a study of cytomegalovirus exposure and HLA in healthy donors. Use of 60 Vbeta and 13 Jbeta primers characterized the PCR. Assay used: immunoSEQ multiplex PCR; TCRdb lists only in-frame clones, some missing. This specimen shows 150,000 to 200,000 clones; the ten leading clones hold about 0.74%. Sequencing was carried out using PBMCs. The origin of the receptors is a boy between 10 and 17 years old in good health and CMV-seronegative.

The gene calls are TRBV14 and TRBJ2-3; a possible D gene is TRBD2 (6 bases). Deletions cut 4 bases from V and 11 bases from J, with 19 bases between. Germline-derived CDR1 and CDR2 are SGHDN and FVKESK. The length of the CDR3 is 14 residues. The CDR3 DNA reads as TGTGCCAGCAGCCTTACCTTGATGGAGGGCTGGCAGTATTTT. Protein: CASSLTLMEGWQYF.

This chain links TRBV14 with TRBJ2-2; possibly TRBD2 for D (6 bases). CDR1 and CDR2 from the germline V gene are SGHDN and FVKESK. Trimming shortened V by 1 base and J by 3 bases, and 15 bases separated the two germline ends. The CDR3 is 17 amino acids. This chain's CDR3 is CASSQGVGDFDTGELFF. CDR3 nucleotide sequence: TGTGCCAGCAGCCAAGGCGTTGGGGACTTCGACACCGGGGAGCTGTTTTTT.

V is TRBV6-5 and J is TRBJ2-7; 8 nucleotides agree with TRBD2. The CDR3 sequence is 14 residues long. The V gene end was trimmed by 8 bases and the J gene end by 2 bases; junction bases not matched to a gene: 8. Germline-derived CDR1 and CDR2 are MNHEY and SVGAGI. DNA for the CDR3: TGTGCCAGCCGCGAGTCGGGACTAGCCTACGAGCAGTACTTC. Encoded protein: CASRESGLAYEQYF.

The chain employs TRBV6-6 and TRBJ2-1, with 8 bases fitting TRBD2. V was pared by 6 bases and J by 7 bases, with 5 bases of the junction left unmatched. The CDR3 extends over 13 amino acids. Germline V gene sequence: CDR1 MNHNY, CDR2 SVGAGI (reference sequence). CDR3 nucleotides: TGTGCCAGCAGGGAGCGGGGGCTTAATGAGCAGTTCTTC. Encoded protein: CASRERGLNEQFF.

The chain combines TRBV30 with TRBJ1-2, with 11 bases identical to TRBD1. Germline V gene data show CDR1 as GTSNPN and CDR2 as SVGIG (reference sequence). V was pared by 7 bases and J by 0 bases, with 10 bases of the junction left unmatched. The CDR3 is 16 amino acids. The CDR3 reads CASPKDRGHANYGYTF. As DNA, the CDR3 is TGTGCCTCTCCAAAGGACAGGGGGCACGCTAACTATGGCTACACCTTC.

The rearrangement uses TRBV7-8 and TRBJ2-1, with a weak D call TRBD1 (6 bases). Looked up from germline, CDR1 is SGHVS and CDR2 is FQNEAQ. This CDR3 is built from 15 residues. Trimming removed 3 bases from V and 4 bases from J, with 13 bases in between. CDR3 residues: CASSLEGGSYNEQFF. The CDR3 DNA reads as TGTGCCAGCAGCTTGGAAGGGGGTTCTTACAATGAGCAGTTCTTC.

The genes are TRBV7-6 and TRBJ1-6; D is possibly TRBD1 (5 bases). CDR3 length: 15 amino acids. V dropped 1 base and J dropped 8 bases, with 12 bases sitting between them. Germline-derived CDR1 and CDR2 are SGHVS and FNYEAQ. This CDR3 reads CASSLGGREDSPLHF. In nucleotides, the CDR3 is TGTGCCAGCAGCTTAGGAGGCAGGGAGGATTCACCCCTCCACTTT.

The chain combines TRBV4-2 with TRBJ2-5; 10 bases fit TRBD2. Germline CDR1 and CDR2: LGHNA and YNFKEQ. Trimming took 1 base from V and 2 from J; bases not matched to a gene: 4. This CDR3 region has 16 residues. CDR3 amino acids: CASSQVGAGGQETQYF. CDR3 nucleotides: TGTGCCAGCAGCCAAGTAGGAGCGGGGGGGCAAGAGACCCAGTACTTC.

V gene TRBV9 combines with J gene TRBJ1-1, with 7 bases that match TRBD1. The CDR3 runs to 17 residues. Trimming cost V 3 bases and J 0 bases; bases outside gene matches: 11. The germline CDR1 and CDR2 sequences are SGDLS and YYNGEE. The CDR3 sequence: CASSAQAPGQLNTEAFF. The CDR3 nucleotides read TGTGCCAGCAGCGCCCAGGCTCCGGGACAGCTGAACACTGAAGCTTTCTTT.

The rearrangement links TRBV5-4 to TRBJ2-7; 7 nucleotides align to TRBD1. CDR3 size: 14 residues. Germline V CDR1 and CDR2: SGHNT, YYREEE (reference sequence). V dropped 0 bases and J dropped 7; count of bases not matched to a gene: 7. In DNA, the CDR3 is TGTGCCAGCAGCTTGGGGTACAGGGGTGGAGAGCAGTACTTC. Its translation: CASSLGYRGGEQYF.

The DNA for the CDR3 is TGTGCCAGCAGCTTAATGGGGGGGTCCACCGGGGAGCTGTTTTTT. Protein product: CASSLMGGSTGELFF. The rearrangement joins TRBV5-4 to TRBJ2-2; 7 bases agree with TRBD2. This CDR3 has 15 residues. Germline V lookup: CDR1 SGHNT, CDR2 YYREEE (reference sequence). Unmatched junction bases numbered 5, after V lost 2 bases and J lost 4 bases.

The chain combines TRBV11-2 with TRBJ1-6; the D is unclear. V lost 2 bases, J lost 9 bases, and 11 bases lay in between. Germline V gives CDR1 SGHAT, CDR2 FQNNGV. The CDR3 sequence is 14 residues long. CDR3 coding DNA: TGTGCCAGCAGCTTAAACGGGAATACTTCACCCCTCCACTTT. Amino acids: CASSLNGNTSPLHF. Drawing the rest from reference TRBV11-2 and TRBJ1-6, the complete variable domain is EAGVAQSPRYKIIEKRQSVAFWCNPISGHATLYWYQQILGQGPKLLIQFQNNGVVDDSQLPKDRFSAERLKGVDSTLKIQPAKLEDSAVYLCASSLNGNTSPLHFGNGTRLTVT.

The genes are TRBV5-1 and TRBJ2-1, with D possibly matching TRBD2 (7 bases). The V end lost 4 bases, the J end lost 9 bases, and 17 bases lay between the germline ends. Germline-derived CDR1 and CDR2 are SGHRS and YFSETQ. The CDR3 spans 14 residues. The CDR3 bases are TGCGCCAGCAGCCTGGGGGGGCCCGGTGGTGAGCAGTTCTTC. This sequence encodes CASSLGGPGGEQFF.

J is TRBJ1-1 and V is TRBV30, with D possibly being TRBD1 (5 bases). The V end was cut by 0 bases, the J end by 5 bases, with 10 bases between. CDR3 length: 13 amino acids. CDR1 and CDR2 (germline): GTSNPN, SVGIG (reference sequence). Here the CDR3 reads CAWSVNQGTEAFF. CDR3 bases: TGTGCCTGGAGTGTTAATCAGGGAACTGAAGCTTTCTTT.

CDR3 nucleotides: TGTGCCAGCAGCGTACAGGCTAACACTGAAGCTTTCTTT. Amino acid sequence: CASSVQANTEAFF. The rearrangement links TRBV9 to TRBJ1-1; D is uncertain. V was cut by 1 base and J by 2 bases, with 6 bases left in between. The germline V gene has CDR1 SGDLS and CDR2 YYNGEE. The CDR3 has 13 residues.

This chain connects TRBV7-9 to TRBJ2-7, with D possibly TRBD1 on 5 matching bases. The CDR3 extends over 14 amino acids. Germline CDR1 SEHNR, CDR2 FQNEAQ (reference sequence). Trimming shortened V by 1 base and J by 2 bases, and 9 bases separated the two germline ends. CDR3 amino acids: CASSLEVRAYEQYF. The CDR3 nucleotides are TGTGCCAGCAGCTTAGAGGTCAGGGCCTACGAGCAGTACTTC.

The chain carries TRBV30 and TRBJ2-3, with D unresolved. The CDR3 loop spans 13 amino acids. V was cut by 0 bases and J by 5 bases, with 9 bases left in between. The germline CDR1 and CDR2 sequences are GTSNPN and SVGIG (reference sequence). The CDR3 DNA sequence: TGTGCCTGGAGTGTATTTTCCCGAGATACGCAGTATTTT. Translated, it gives CAWSVFSRDTQYF. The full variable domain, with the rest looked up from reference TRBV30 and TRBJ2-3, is SQTIHQWPATLVQPVGSPLSLECTVEGTSNPNLYWYRQAAGRGLQLLFYSVGIGQISSEVPQNLSASRPQDRQFILSSKKLLLSDSGFYLCAWSVFSRDTQYFGPGTRLTVL.

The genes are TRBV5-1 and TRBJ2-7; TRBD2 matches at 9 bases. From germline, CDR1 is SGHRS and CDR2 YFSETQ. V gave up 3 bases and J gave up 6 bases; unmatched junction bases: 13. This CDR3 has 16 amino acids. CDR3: CASSSSGGGALGEQYF. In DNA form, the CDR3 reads TGCGCCAGCAGCTCATCTGGCGGGGGGGCGCTCGGCGAGCAGTACTTC.

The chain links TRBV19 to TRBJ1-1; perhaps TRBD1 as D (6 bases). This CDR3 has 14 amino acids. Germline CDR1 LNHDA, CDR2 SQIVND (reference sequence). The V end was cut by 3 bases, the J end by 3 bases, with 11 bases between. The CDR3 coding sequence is TGTGCCAGTAGTATGACAGGTGGACACACTGAAGCTTTCTTT. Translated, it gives CASSMTGGHTEAFF.

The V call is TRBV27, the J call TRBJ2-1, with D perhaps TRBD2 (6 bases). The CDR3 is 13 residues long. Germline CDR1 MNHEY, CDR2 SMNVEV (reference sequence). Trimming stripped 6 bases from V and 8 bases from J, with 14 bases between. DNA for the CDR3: TGTGCCAGCAGGTCGGGGGACGGGGATGAGCAGTTCTTC. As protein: CASRSGDGDEQFF.

CDR3 coding DNA: TGTGCCAGTAGTTCACCGGGACAGGTTGCCTACGAGCAGTACTTC. Translated, it gives CASSSPGQVAYEQYF. The genes are TRBV19 and TRBJ2-5; TRBD1 agrees at 8 bases. TRBJ2-7 matches the DNA end more closely, so the J call is doubtful. The germline gives CDR1 LNHDA, CDR2 SQIVND (reference sequence). The CDR3 is 15 amino acids.

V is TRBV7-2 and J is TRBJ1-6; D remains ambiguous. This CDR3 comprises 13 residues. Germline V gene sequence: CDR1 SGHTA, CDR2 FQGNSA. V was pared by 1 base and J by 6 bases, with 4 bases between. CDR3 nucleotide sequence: TGTGCCAGCAGCTTAGTCCGTAATTCACCCCTCCACTTT. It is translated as CASSLVRNSPLHF.

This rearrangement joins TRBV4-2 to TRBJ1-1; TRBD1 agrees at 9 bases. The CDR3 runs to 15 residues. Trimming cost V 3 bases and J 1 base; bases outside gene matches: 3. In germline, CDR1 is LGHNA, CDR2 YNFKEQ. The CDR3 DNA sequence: TGTGCCAGCAGCCACTCGGGACAGGGGAACACTGAAGCTTTCTTT. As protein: CASSHSGQGNTEAFF.

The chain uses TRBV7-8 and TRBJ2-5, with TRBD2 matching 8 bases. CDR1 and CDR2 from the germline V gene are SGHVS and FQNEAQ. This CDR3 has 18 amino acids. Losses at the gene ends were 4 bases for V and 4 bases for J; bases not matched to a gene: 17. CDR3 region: CASSSTLGGGRKGETQYF. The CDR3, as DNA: TGTGCCAGCAGCTCGACCCTGGGCGGGGGGAGAAAGGGAGAGACCCAGTACTTC.

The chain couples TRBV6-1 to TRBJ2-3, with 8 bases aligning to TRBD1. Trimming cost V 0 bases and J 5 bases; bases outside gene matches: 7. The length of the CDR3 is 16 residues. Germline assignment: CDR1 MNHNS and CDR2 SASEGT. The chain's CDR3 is CASSEAETGGKDTQYF. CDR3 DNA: TGTGCCAGCAGTGAAGCTGAAACAGGGGGAAAAGATACGCAGTATTTT.

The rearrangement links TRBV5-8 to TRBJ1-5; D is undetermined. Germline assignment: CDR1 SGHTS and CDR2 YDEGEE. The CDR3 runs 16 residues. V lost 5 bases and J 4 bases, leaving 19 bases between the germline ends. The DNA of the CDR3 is TGTGCCAGCAGACGCGGGGATCACACAGCAAATCAGCCCCAGCATTTT. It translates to CASRRGDHTANQPQHF.